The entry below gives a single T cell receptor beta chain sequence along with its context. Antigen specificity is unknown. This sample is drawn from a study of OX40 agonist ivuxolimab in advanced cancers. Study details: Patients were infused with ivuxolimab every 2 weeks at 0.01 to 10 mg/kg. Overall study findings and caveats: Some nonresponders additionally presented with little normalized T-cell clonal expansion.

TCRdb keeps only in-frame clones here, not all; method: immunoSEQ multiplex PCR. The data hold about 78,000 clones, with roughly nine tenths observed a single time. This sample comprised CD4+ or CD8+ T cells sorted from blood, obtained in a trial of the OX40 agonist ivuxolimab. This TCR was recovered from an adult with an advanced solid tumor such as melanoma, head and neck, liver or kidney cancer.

The CDR3 region has the DNA TGTGCCTGGGGCAGGAGCTCCTACAATGAGCAGTTCTTC. It yields the protein CAWGRSSYNEQFF. The gene calls are TRBV30 and TRBJ2-1, with D unclear. V was pared by 5 bases and J by 0 bases, with 8 bases between. CDR3 length: 13 amino acids. Looked up from germline, CDR1 is GTSNPN and CDR2 is SVGIG (reference sequence).